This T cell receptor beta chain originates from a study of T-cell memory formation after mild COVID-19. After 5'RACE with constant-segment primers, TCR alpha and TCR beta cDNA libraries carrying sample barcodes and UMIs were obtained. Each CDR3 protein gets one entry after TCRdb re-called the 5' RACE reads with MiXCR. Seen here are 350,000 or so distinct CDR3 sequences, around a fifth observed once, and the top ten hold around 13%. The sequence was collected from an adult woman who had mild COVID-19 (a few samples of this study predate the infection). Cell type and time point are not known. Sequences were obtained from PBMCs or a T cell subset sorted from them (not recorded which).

CDR3: CASSLGQGNNIQYF. The CDR3 nucleotides are TGTGCCAGCAGTTTAGGACAGGGGAATAACATTCAGTACTTC. The chain employs TRBV12-3 or TRBV12-4 and TRBJ2-4; TRBD1 agrees at 8 bases. This CDR3 spans 14 amino acids. V was pared by 1 base and J by 7 bases, with 3 bases of the junction left unmatched.